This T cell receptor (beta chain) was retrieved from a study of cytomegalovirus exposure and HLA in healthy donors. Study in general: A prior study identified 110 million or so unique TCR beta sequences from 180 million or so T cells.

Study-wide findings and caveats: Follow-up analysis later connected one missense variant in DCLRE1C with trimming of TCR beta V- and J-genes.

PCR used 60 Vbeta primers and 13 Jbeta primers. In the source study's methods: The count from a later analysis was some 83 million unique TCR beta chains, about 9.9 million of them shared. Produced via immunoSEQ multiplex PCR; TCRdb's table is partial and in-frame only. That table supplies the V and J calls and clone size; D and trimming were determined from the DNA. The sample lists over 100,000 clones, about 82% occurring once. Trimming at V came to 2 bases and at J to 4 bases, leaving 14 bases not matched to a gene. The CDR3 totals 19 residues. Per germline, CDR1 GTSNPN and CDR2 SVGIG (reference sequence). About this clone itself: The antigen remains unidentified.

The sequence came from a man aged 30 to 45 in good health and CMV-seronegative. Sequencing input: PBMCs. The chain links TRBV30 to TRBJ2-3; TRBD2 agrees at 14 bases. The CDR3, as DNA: TGTGCCTGGAGTTCCCGGACTAGCGGGAGGTGGCCTAGATCAGATACGCAGTATTTT. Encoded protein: CAWSSRTSGRWPRSDTQYF.